The 32 T cell receptor beta chains given below trace back to one sample, sequenced in a study of T-cell reconstitution after alpha-beta-depleted transplantation in children (dated by TCRdb to between 2015 and 2016). The sample's treatment or condition, from its label and the paper: allogeneic hematopoietic cell transplantation with graft depleted of TCRalphabeta T cells and CD19 B cells. Library method: PCR. The sequencer was an Illumina HiSeq 2500. To normalize quantification of the TCRbeta repertoire, the TCR libraries were built with molecular barcoding that relied on unique molecular identifiers. Starting from the raw public reads, TCRdb applied fastp trimming at Q25, assembled clones with MiXCR and retained in-frame beta chains. Identical CDR3 protein sequences are pooled into one entry, listed with their most common genes and DNA. The sample profile shows fewer than 550,000 distinct CDR3 sequences; about an eighth of them were found once. The ten largest clones add up to 14% of the sample.

The sample here was PBMCs, mostly from graft donor cells, taken 180 days after TCRalphabeta/CD19-depleted stem cell transplant. The receptors originated from a female patient between 2 and 10 years old who had a stem cell transplant for aplastic anemia, so the T cells may come from the graft donor.

This clonotype was recorded many times. CDR3 nucleotides: TGTGCCAGCAGTTCTCCCTTAGCGGGAGGGAACACAGATACGCAGTATTTT. It codes for CASSSPLAGGNTDTQYF. The chain links TRBV28 to TRBJ2-3, with 11 bases fitting TRBD2. In germline, CDR1 is MDHEN, CDR2 SYDVKM. The ends lost 4 bases at V and 2 bases at J; junction bases unmatched: 8. The CDR3 consists of 17 residues. The complete variable domain, with remaining parts taken from reference TRBV28 and TRBJ2-3, reads DVKVTQSSRYLVKRTGEKVFLECVQDMDHENMFWYRQDPGLGLRLIYFSYDVKMKEKGDIPEGYSVSREKKERFSLILESASTNQTSMYLCASSSPLAGGNTDTQYFGPGTRLTVL.

This rearrangement joins TRBV20-1 to TRBJ2-3, with 10 bases aligning to TRBD2. V trimming: 0 bases; J trimming: 4 bases; junction bases outside the gene matches: 4. This CDR3 region has 15 residues. CDR1 and CDR2 (germline): DFQATT, SNEGSKA (reference sequence). CDR3 amino acids: CSARDPLAGADTQYF. DNA of the CDR3: TGCAGTGCTAGAGATCCCCTAGCGGGAGCAGATACGCAGTATTTT.

The chain carries TRBV6-2 or TRBV6-3 and TRBJ1-1; no firm D call. This CDR3 has 14 residues. The V gene's germline CDR1 is MNHEY and CDR2 SVGEGT. Trimming left V 0 bases short and J 10 bases short, with 15 bases between. CDR3 sequence reads: CASSYSWGAAGAFF. The DNA for the CDR3 is TGTGCCAGCAGTTACTCGTGGGGTGCTGCCGGAGCTTTCTTT.

This chain connects TRBV15 to TRBJ2-7, with a tentative D call TRBD1 (5 bases). The germline V gene encodes CDR1 LNHNV and CDR2 YYDKDF (reference sequence). CDR3 length: 14 residues. Trimming took off 4 bases at V and 1 base at J, with 11 bases between the two ends. The CDR3 bases are TGTGCCACCAGCATAGACAGATTTTCCTACGAGCAGTACTTC. Translated: CATSIDRFSYEQYF.

The table lists this clonotype with many counts. J is TRBJ1-1 and V is TRBV9; weak D call: TRBD1 (6 bases). Trimming took 0 bases from V and 1 from J, leaving 22 bases between them. There are 19 residues in the CDR3. Germline V gene data show CDR1 as SGDLS and CDR2 as YYNGEE. CDR3 in DNA: TGTGCCAGCAGCGTAGAGGACAGTCGGAAGTTAGGTAGGAACACTGAAGCTTTCTTT. Protein: CASSVEDSRKLGRNTEAFF. The full variable domain, its missing parts supplied by reference TRBV9 and TRBJ1-1, is DSGVTQTPKHLITATGQRVTLRCSPRSGDLSVYWYQQSLDQGLQFLIQYYNGEERAKGNILERFSAQQFPDLHSELNLSSLELGDSALYFCASSVEDSRKLGRNTEAFFGQGTRLTVV.

In DNA, the CDR3 is TGCAGTGCTAGAGATGCGGGTCGAGGGGAGCTGTTTTTT. Translated: CSARDAGRGELFF. The rearrangement joins TRBV20-1 to TRBJ2-2; maybe TRBD2 (5 bases). Germline V CDR1 and CDR2: DFQATT, SNEGSKA (reference sequence). CDR3 length: 13 residues. Trimming left V 0 bases short and J 8 bases short, with 10 bases between.

This chain joins TRBV11-2 and TRBJ1-3; no definite D call. CDR1 and CDR2 (germline): SGHAT, FQNNGV. Trimming removed 3 bases at V and 4 bases at J, with 4 bases between. This CDR3 has 12 amino acids. CDR3 loop: CASSFRGNTIYF. The CDR3 coding sequence is TGTGCCAGCAGCTTTCGAGGAAACACCATATATTTT.

The CDR3 DNA reads as TGTGCCAGCAGTTACGCCGGACAGGGCTTTTCACCCCTCCACTTT. Residues: CASSYAGQGFSPLHF. The V and J genes are TRBV6-5 and TRBJ1-6, with 8 bases matching TRBD1. Germline lookup yields CDR1 MNHEY and CDR2 SVGAGI. This CDR3 comprises 15 residues. With 2 bases clipped from V and 9 bases from J, the junction kept 6 bases outside the gene matches.

The sample holds many counts of this clonotype. The chain uses TRBV24-1 and TRBJ2-7; 12 bases align to TRBD1. Per the germline V gene, CDR1 is KGHDR and CDR2 is SFDVKD. The CDR3 is made up of 15 amino acids. V trimming: 3 bases; J trimming: 7 bases; junction bases outside the gene matches: 6. The CDR3 loop is CATSDAGQGAGEQYF. Here the CDR3 DNA reads TGTGCCACCAGTGATGCGGGACAGGGGGCCGGGGAGCAGTACTTC.

The V and J genes are TRBV13 and TRBJ2-7, with unresolved D. This CDR3 spans 14 amino acids. Trimming took 8 bases from V and 0 from J, leaving 14 bases between them. Germline-derived CDR1 and CDR2 are PRHDT and FYEKMQ (reference sequence). CDR3 bases: TGTGCCAGCGGAACCACGGTGAGCTCCTACGAGCAGTACTTC. Protein: CASGTTVSSYEQYF.

CDR3 bases: TGTGCCATCAGTGAGAACCTAGCGGGAGCCACAGATACGCAGTATTTT. Amino acids: CAISENLAGATDTQYF. The chain couples TRBV10-3 to TRBJ2-3, with TRBD2 matching 10 bases. After removal of 2 bases from V and 2 bases from J, the junction contained 4 bases not matched to a gene. The CDR3 loop spans 16 amino acids. The germline V gene has CDR1 ENHRY and CDR2 SYGVKD.

This clonotype has a count of ten or more. V usage is TRBV5-5 and J usage is TRBJ1-2; TRBD1 agrees at 9 bases. The V and J ends lost 4 bases and 3 bases, in that order; junction bases with no gene match: 4. CDR1 is SGHKS, CDR2 YYEKEE, per germline (reference sequence). The CDR3 length is 14 residues. The CDR3 loop is CASSPDRGDYGYTF. The CDR3 bases are TGTGCCAGCAGCCCCGACAGGGGGGACTATGGCTACACCTTC.

This clonotype appeared a few times. The chain is built from TRBV27 and TRBJ2-5; D may be TRBD1 (7 bases). This CDR3 has 15 residues. The V end was cut by 2 bases, the J end by 1 base, with 11 bases between. Looked up from germline, CDR1 is MNHEY and CDR2 is SMNVEV (reference sequence). The CDR3 DNA reads TGTGCCAGCAGTTTAATTCAGGGGGGCCAAGAGACCCAGTACTTC. Its protein product is CASSLIQGGQETQYF.

The sample holds a few counts of this clonotype. The rearrangement links TRBV10-2 to TRBJ1-5; D remains ambiguous. The CDR3 has 13 amino acids. V gave up 7 bases and J gave up 0 bases, with 7 bases separating them. The germline V gene encodes CDR1 WSHSY and CDR2 SAAADI. Here the CDR3 DNA reads TGCGCCAGCAATACTTTTAGCAATCAGCCCCAGCATTTT. Residues: CASNTFSNQPQHF.

This clonotype was recorded many times. The chain combines TRBV29-1 with TRBJ2-1, with unresolved D. In germline, CDR1 is SQVTM, CDR2 ANQGSEA. This CDR3 region has 13 residues. Trimming shortened V by 4 bases and J by 9 bases, and 16 bases separated the two germline ends. CDR3 bases: TGCAGCGTTGGGGTTTACGCTAGTACTGAGCAGTTCTTC. As protein: CSVGVYASTEQFF.

This rearrangement joins TRBV20-1 to TRBJ1-5, with 7 bases matching TRBD1. In germline, CDR1 is DFQATT, CDR2 SNEGSKA (reference sequence). The CDR3 is 16 amino acids. The junction had 8 bases not matched to a gene; V was cut back by 3 bases and J by 0 bases. CDR3: CSARTGTEHSNQPQHF. In DNA form, the CDR3 reads TGCAGTGCTAGGACAGGGACCGAACATAGCAATCAGCCCCAGCATTTT.

This clonotype has at least ten counts. This chain joins TRBV25-1 and TRBJ1-4, with 7 bases that match TRBD1. With V trimmed by 6 bases and J by 7 bases, 5 bases remained unmatched. CDR3 size: 13 residues. The germline gives CDR1 MGHDK, CDR2 SYGVNS. DNA for the CDR3: TGTGCCAGCAGCCTTGCAGGGGGTGAAAAACTGTTTTTT. It translates to CASSLAGGEKLFF.

V and J are TRBV20-1 and TRBJ2-3, with TRBD2 identical over 7 bases. This CDR3 region has 18 residues. Unmatched junction bases numbered 16, after V lost 1 base and J lost 3 bases. Germline CDR1 is DFQATT and CDR2 is SNEGSKA (reference sequence). The chain's CDR3 is CSARVMRLAIPLTDTQYF. In DNA, the CDR3 is TGCAGTGCTAGAGTTATGAGACTAGCCATACCGCTGACAGATACGCAGTATTTT.

Concerning this clonotype: One junction end does not reproduce the germline sequence, and a read error may be involved. The chain has TRBV2 and TRBJ2-6; TRBD1 is a possible D gene (6 bases). From germline, CDR1 is SNHLY and CDR2 FYNNEI. The CDR3 spans 18 residues. The CDR3 coding sequence is TGTACCAGCAGACCATACAGGGAAGGACTCTCTGGGGCCAACGTCCTGACTTTC. It specifies CTSRPYREGLSGANVLTF.

The J gene is TRBJ2-7, the V gene TRBV28; D not certain. The V gene's germline CDR1 is MDHEN and CDR2 SYDVKM. Deletions cut 6 bases from V and 4 bases from J, with 13 bases between. The CDR3 has 13 residues. This CDR3 is CASSLSRIYEQYV. In DNA form, the CDR3 reads TGTGCCAGCAGCCTGTCGAGGATTTACGAGCAGTACGTC.

This clonotype was counted ten times or more. V is TRBV5-1 and J is TRBJ2-2; D might be TRBD1 (6 bases). The CDR3 sequence is 14 residues long. Trimming stripped 4 bases from V and 7 bases from J, with 14 bases between. Germline assignment: CDR1 SGHRS and CDR2 YFSETQ. CDR3 sequence reads: CASSRHAGVGELFF. The CDR3 DNA reads as TGCGCCAGCAGCAGACACGCAGGGGTCGGGGAGCTGTTTTTT.

The chain links TRBV19 to TRBJ1-1; 7 bases line up with TRBD1. The J segment lost 5 bases and the V segment lost 6 bases, leaving 6 bases of the junction unmatched. Per germline, CDR1 LNHDA and CDR2 SQIVND (reference sequence). The CDR3 has 13 residues. CDR3 in amino acids: CASSKDRVTEAFF. The DNA for the CDR3 is TGTGCCAGTAGCAAAGACAGGGTGACTGAAGCTTTCTTT.

There are many counts of this clonotype. The chain uses TRBV5-1 and TRBJ2-2; 11 bases fit TRBD2. V lost 3 bases to trimming and J lost 4 bases; unmatched junction nucleotides: 2. The CDR3 is made up of 15 amino acids. The germline V gene encodes CDR1 SGHRS and CDR2 YFSETQ. CDR3 loop: CASSSGLAATGELFF. The CDR3 DNA sequence: TGCGCCAGCAGCTCGGGACTAGCGGCCACCGGGGAGCTGTTTTTT.

The chain employs TRBV15 and TRBJ2-3; D ambiguous. Germline V lookup: CDR1 LNHNV, CDR2 YYDKDF (reference sequence). The CDR3 has 13 amino acids. Trimming took off 2 bases at V and 3 bases at J, with 6 bases between the two ends. CDR3 residues: CATSRPPTDTQYF. In DNA form, the CDR3 reads TGTGCCACCAGCAGACCGCCAACAGATACGCAGTATTTT.

The chain joins TRBV7-8 to TRBJ2-1; possible D gene TRBD1, 6 bases. V gave up 3 bases and J gave up 4 bases, with 16 bases separating them. The CDR3 length is 16 residues. Germline values: CDR1 SGHVS, CDR2 FQNEAQ. In nucleotides, the CDR3 is TGTGCCAGCAGCTTTACAGGGTATAAACTTTACAATGAGCAGTTCTTC. As protein: CASSFTGYKLYNEQFF.

This clonotype was seen at least ten times. This sequence joins TRBV20-1 and TRBJ1-1; the D gene is possibly TRBD1 (6 bases). Germline CDR1 is DFQATT and CDR2 is SNEGSKA (reference sequence). The ends were cut back, 0 bases at V and 0 bases at J, with 11 bases in the middle. The CDR3 extends over 15 amino acids. CDR3 residues: CSARDLDSLNTEAFF. In nucleotides, the CDR3 is TGCAGTGCTAGAGACCTGGACAGCTTGAACACTGAAGCTTTCTTT.

Here the CDR3 DNA reads TGTGCCAGCAGTTCATATACGGAACAAGAGACCCAGTACTTC. Translation gives CASSSYTEQETQYF. This sequence joins TRBV27 and TRBJ2-5; D remains unclear. The germline V gene encodes CDR1 MNHEY and CDR2 SMNVEV (reference sequence). The CDR3 covers 14 residues. V was cut by 4 bases and J by 2 bases, with 11 bases left in between.

This clonotype was observed a few times. This chain joins TRBV6-1 and TRBJ1-6; 9 bases map to TRBD1. This CDR3 is 14 amino acids long. Per the germline V gene, CDR1 is MNHNS and CDR2 is SASEGT. J gave up 9 bases and V 4 bases, and 4 bases lay outside the gene matches. CDR3 DNA: TGTGCCAGCAGTGGGCCGGGACAGGGTTCACCCCTCCACTTT. It encodes CASSGPGQGSPLHF.

CDR3 in amino acids: CASSYLKTGGRGDPNEQFF. Here the CDR3 DNA reads TGTGCCAGCAGTTACCTGAAGACGGGGGGAAGGGGGGATCCCAATGAGCAGTTCTTC. V gene TRBV6-2 or TRBV6-3 combines with J gene TRBJ2-1; D is possibly TRBD2 (7 bases). The CDR3 loop spans 19 amino acids. Germline loops: CDR1 MNHEY, CDR2 SVGEGT. Trimming left V 2 bases short and J 6 bases short, with 26 bases between.

This clonotype was seen more than once but under ten times. The chain has TRBV6-2 or TRBV6-3 and TRBJ2-1, with D possibly being TRBD2 (5 bases). V was clipped by 6 bases and J by 2 bases, with 20 bases between them. The CDR3 is made up of 17 amino acids. In germline, CDR1 is MNHEY, CDR2 SVGEGT. CDR3 region: CASRRVFLGLAYNEQFF. CDR3 DNA: TGTGCCAGCAGGCGGGTTTTTTTAGGATTAGCCTACAATGAGCAGTTCTTC.

There are many counts of this clonotype. The CDR3 here is CASSLIGSMDEQYF. Here the CDR3 DNA reads TGTGCCAGCAGTTTAATCGGATCTATGGACGAGCAGTACTTC. The rearrangement joins TRBV27 to TRBJ2-7; D remains unclear. CDR3 size: 14 residues. From germline, CDR1 is MNHEY and CDR2 SMNVEV (reference sequence). Deletions cut 2 bases from V and 5 bases from J, with 13 bases between.

This clonotype has at least ten counts. The chain recombines TRBV4-3 with TRBJ1-1; TRBD1 agrees at 7 bases. This CDR3 has 15 amino acids. The germline V gene has CDR1 LGHNA and CDR2 YSLEER. V lost 1 base, J lost 0 bases, and 2 bases stayed unmatched. Here the CDR3 DNA reads TGCGCCAGCAGCCAAGGGACAGGCCTGAACACTGAAGCTTTCTTT. Its protein product is CASSQGTGLNTEAFF.